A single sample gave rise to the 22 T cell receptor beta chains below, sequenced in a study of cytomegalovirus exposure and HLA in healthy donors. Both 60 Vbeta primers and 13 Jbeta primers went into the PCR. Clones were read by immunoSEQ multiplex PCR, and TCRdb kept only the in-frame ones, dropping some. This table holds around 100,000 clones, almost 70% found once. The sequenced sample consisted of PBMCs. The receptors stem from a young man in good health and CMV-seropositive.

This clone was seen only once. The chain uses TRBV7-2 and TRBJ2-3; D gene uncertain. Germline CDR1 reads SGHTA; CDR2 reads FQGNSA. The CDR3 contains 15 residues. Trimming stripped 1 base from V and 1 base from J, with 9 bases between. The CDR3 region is CASSLGLVGTDTQYF. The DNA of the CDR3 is TGTGCCAGCAGCTTAGGGCTAGTCGGCACAGATACGCAGTATTTT.

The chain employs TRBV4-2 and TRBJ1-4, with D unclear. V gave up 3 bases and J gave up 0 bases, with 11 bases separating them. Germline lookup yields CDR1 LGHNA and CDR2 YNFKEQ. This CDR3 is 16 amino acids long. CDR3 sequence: CASSHQRVATNEKLFF. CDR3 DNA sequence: TGTGCCAGCAGCCATCAGAGGGTTGCAACTAATGAAAAACTGTTTTTT.

The CDR3 DNA is TGCGCCAGCAGCCCGGGGGGGCGCGGAGTGAGCAATGAGCAGTTCTTC. This sequence encodes CASSPGGRGVSNEQFF. The chain recombines TRBV4-1 with TRBJ2-1, with 8 bases lining up with TRBD2. In germline, CDR1 is MGHRA, CDR2 YSYEKL. The CDR3 has 16 residues. V lost 4 bases to trimming and J lost 6 bases; unmatched junction nucleotides: 11.

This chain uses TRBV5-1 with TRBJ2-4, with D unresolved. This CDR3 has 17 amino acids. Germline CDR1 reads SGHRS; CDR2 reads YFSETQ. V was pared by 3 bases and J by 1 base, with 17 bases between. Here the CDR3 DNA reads TGCGCCAGCAGCTCCGGCCTCCGACAAGCTGCCAAAAACATTCAGTACTTC. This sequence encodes CASSSGLRQAAKNIQYF.

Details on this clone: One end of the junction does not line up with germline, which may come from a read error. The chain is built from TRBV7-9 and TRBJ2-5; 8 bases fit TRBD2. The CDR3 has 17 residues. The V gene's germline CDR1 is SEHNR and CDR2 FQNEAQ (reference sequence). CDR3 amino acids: CSSSPRGSGATQETQYF. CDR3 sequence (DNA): TGTTCCAGCAGCCCCAGAGGTAGCGGGGCGACCCAAGAGACCCAGTACTTC.

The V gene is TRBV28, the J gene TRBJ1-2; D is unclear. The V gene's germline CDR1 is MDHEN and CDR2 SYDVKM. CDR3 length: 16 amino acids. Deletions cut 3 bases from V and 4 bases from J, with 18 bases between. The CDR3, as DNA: TGTGCCAGCAGTTTTGGTGGGGTCCTAGCTAGCTATGGCTACACCTTC. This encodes CASSFGGVLASYGYTF.

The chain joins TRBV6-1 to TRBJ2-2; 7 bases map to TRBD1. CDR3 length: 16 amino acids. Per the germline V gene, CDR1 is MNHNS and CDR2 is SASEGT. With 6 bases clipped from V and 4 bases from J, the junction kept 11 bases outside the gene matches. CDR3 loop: CASSEIYRGSTGELFF. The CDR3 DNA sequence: TGTGCCAGCAGCGAAATATACAGGGGAAGCACCGGGGAGCTGTTTTTT.

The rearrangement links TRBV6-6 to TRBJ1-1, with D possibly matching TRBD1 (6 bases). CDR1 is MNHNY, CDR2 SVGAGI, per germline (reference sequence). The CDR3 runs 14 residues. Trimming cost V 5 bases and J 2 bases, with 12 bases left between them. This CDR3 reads CASSQGLRNTEAFF. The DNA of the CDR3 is TGTGCCAGCAGTCAGGGGCTTCGAAACACTGAAGCTTTCTTT.

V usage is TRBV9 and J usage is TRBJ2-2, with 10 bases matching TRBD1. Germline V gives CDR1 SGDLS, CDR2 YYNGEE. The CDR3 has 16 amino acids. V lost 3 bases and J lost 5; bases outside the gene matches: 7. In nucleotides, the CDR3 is TGTGCCAGCAGCGACCGACGGACAGGGGGGACCGGGGAGCTGTTTTTT. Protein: CASSDRRTGGTGELFF.

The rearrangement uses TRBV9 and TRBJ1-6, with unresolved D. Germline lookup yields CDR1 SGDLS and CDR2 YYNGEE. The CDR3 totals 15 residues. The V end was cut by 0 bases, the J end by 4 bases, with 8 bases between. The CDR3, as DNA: TGTGCCAGCAGCGTAGATGGAGGGTATAATTCACCCCTCCACTTT. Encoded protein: CASSVDGGYNSPLHF.

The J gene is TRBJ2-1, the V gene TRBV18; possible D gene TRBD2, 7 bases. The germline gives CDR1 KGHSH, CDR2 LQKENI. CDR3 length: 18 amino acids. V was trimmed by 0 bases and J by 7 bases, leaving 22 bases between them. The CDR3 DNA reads TGTGCCAGCTCACCACCGGATTTACAGGGAGGGGAAGAGAATGAGCAGTTCTTC. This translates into CASSPPDLQGGEENEQFF. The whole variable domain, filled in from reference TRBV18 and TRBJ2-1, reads NAGVMQNPRHLVRRRGQEARLRCSPMKGHSHVYWYRQLPEEGLKFMVYLQKENIIDESGMPKERFSAEFPKEGPSILRIQQVVRGDSAAYFCASSPPDLQGGEENEQFFGPGTRLTVL.

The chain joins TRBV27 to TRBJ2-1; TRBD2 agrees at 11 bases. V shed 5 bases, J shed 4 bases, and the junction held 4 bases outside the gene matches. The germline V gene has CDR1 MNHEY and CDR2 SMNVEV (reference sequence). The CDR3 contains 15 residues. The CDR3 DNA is TGTGCCAGCAGTACCGGGACTAGCGGATACAATGAGCAGTTCTTC. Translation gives CASSTGTSGYNEQFF.

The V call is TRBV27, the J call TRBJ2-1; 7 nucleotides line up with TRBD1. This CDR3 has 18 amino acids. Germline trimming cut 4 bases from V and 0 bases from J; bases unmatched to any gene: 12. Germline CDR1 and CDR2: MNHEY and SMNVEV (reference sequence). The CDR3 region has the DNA TGTGCCAGCAGTTCCGGCAGGGGGTATCGGAGCTCCTACAATGAGCAGTTCTTC. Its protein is CASSSGRGYRSSYNEQFF.

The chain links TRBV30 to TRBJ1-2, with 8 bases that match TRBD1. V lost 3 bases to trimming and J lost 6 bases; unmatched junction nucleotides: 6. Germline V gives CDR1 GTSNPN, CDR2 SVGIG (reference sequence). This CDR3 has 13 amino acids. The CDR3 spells CAWRVRTGNGYTF. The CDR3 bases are TGTGCCTGGAGAGTTCGGACAGGGAATGGCTACACCTTC.

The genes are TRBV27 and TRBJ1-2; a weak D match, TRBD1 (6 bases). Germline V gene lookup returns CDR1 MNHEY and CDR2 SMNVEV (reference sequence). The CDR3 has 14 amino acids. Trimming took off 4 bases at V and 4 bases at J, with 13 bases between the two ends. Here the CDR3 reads CASSSLQGSYGYTF. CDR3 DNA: TGTGCCAGCAGTTCACTCCAGGGGAGCTATGGCTACACCTTC.

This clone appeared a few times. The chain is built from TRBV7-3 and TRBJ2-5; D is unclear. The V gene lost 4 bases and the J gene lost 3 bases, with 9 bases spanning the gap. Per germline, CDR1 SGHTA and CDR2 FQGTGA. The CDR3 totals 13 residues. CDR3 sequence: CASSSQAKETQYF. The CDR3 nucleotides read TGTGCCAGCAGCTCCCAGGCAAAAGAGACCCAGTACTTC.

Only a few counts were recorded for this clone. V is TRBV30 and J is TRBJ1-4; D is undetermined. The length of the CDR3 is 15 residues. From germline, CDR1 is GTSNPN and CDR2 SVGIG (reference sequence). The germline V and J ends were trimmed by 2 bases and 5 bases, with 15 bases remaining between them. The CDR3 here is CAWSPWTGGNEKLFF. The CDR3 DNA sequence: TGTGCCTGGAGTCCCTGGACCGGAGGGAATGAAAAACTGTTTTTT.

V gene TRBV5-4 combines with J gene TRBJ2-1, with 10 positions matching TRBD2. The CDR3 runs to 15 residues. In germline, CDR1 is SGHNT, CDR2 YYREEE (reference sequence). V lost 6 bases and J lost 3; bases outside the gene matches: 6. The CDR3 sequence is CASTAAGGLYNEQFF. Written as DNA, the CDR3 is TGTGCCAGCACGGCAGCGGGAGGGCTCTACAATGAGCAGTTCTTC. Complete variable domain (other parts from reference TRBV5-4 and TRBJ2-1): ETGVTQSPTHLIKTRGQQVTLRCSSQSGHNTVSWYQQALGQGPQFIFQYYREEENGRGNFPPRFSGLQFPNYSSELNVNALELDDSALYLCASTAAGGLYNEQFFGPGTRLTVL.

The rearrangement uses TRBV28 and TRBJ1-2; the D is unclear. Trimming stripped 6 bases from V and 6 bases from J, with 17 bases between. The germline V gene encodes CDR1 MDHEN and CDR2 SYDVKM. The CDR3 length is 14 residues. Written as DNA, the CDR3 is TGTGCCAGCAGCCACGAGAGGGCCTTACATGGCTACACCTTC. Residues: CASSHERALHGYTF.

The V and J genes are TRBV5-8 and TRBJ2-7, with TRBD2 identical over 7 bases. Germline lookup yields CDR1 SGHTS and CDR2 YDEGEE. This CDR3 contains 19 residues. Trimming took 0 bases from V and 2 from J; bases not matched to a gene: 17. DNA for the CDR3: TGTGCCAGCAGCTTGGATCCGTGGGGAGGGCACCGACTTACCTACGAGCAGTACGTC. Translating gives CASSLDPWGGHRLTYEQYV.

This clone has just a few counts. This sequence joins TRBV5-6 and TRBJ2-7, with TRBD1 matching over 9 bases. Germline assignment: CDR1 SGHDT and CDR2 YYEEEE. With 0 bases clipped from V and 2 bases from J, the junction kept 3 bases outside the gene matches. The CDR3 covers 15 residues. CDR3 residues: CASSLGGTGTYEQYV. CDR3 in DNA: TGTGCCAGCAGCTTGGGGGGGACAGGGACCTACGAGCAGTACGTC.

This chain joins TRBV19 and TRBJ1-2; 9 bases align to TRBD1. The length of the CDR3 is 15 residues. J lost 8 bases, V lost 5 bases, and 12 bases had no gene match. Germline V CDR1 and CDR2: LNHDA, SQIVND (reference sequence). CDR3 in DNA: TGTGCCAGTAGTTCAGACTCTACAGGGGGCTGGGGCTACACCTTC. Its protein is CASSSDSTGGWGYTF.